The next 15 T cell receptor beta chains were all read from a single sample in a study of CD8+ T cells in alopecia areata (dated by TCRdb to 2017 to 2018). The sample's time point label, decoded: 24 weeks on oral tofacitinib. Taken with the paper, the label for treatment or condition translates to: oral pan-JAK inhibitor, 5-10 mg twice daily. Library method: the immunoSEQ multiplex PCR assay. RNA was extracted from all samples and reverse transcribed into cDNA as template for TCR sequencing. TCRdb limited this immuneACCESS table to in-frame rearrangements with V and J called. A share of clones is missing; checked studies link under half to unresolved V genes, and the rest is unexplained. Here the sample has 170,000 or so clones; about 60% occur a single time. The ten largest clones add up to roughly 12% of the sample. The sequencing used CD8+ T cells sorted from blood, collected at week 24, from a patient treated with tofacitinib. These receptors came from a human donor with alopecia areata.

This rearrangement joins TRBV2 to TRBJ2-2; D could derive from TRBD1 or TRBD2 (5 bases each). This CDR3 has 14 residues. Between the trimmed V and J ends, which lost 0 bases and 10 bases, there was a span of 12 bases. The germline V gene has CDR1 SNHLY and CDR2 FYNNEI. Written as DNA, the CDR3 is TGTGCCAGCAGTGAAGCGCTTGGGGGTGTGGAGCTGTTTTTT. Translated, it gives CASSEALGGVELFF. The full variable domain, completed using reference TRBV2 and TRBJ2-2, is EPEVTQTPSHQVTQMGQEVILRCVPISNHLYFYWYRQILGQKVEFLVSFYNNEISEKSEIFDDQFSVERPDGSNFTLKIRSTKLEDSAMYFCASSEALGGVELFFGEGSRLTVL.

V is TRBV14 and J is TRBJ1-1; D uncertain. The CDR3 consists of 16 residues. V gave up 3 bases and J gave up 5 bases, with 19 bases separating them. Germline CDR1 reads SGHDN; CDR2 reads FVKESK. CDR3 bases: TGTGCCAGCAGCCATCGTCCGGGCGGGTCTAGAACTGAAGCTTTCTTT. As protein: CASSHRPGGSRTEAFF.

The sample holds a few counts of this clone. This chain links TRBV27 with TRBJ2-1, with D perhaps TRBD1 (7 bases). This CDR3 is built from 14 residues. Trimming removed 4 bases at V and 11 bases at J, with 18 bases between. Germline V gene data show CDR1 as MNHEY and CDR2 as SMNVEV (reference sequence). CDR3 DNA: TGTGCCAGCAGTTCTAGACAGGGCCGGGGGCAGCAGTTCTTC. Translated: CASSSRQGRGQQFF.

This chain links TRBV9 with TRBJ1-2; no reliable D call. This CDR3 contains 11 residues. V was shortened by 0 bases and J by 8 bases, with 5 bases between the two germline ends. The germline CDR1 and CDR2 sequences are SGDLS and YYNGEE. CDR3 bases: TGTGCCAGCAGCGTAGTGGAGGGCTACACCTTC. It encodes CASSVVEGYTF.

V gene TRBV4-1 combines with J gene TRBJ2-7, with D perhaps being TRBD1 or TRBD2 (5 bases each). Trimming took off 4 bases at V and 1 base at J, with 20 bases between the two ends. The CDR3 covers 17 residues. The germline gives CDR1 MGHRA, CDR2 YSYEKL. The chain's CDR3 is CASSPRPSEGISYEQYF. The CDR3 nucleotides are TGCGCCAGCAGCCCCAGGCCCTCCGAGGGGATTTCCTACGAGCAGTACTTC.

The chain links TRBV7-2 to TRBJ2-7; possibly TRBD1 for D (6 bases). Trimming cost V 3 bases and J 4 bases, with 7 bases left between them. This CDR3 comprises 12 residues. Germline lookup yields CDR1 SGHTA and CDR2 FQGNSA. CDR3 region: CASSLQGYEQYF. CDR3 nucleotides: TGTGCCAGCAGCTTGCAGGGGTACGAGCAGTACTTC.

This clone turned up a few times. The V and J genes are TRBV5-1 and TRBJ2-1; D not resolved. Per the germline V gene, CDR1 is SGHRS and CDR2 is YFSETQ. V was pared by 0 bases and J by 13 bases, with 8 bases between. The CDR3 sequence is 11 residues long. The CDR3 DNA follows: TGCGCCAGCAGCTTGGATGGAGTTCAGTTCTTC. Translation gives CASSLDGVQFF.

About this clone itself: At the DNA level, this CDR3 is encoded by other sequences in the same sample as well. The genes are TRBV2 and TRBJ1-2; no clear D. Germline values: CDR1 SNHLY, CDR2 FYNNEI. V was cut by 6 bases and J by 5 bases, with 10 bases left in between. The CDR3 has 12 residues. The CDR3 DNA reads TGTGCCAGCAGGGGAACGGTTTATGGCTACACCTTC. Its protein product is CASRGTVYGYTF.

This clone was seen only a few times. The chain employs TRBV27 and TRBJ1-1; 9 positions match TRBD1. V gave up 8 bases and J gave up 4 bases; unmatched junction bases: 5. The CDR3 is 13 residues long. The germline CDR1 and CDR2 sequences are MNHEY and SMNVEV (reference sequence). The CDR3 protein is CASLDRGGTEAFF. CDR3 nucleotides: TGTGCCAGCCTGGACAGGGGAGGCACTGAAGCTTTCTTT.

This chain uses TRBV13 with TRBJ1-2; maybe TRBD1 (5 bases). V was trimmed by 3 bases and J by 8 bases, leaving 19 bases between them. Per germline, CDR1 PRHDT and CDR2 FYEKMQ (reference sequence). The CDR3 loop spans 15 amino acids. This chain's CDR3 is CASSFRGPPYWGYTF. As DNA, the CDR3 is TGTGCCAGCAGCTTCCGGGGCCCGCCCTACTGGGGCTACACCTTC.

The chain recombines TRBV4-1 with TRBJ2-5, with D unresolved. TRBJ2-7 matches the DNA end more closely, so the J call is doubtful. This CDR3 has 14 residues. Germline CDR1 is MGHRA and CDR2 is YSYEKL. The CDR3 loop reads CASSQTGSSYEQYF. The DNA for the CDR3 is TGCGCCAGCAGCCAAACCGGGTCTTCCTACGAGCAGTACTTC.

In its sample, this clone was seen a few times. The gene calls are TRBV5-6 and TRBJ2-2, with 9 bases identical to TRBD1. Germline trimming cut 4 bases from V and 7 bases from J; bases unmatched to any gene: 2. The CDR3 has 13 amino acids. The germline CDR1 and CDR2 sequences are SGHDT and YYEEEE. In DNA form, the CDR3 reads TGTGCCAGCAGCCCGACAGGGGGCGGGGAGCTGTTTTTT. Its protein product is CASSPTGGGELFF.

CDR3 sequence (DNA): TGCGCCAGCAGCTCAATCCTACGGACTAGCGGGGGGGAGATTGAGCAGTTCTTC. Translating it yields CASSSILRTSGGEIEQFF. The chain couples TRBV5-1 to TRBJ2-1; 15 positions agree with TRBD2. The CDR3 runs 18 residues. Germline loops: CDR1 SGHRS, CDR2 YFSETQ. Trimming took 3 bases from V and 9 from J; bases not matched to a gene: 13. Complete variable domain (other parts from reference TRBV5-1 and TRBJ2-1): KAGVTQTPRYLIKTRGQQVTLSCSPISGHRSVSWYQQTPGQGLQFLFEYFSETQRNKGNFPGRFSGRQFSNSRSEMNVSTLELGDSALYLCASSSILRTSGGEIEQFFGPGTRLTVL.

CDR3 coding DNA: TGCAGCGTTGAAGGGAGGGAACGTGATGGCTACACCTTC. Translating it yields CSVEGRERDGYTF. The rearrangement uses TRBV29-1 and TRBJ1-2; D unresolved. Germline CDR1 SQVTM, CDR2 ANQGSEA. Trimming took 1 base from V and 6 from J, leaving 12 bases between them. The CDR3 contains 13 residues.

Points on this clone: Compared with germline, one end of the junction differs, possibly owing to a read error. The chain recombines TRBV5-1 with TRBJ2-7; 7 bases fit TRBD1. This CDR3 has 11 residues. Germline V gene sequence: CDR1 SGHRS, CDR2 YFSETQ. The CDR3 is CASSMDRFLHF. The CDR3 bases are TGCGCCAGCAGCATGGACAGGTTTCTACACTTC.